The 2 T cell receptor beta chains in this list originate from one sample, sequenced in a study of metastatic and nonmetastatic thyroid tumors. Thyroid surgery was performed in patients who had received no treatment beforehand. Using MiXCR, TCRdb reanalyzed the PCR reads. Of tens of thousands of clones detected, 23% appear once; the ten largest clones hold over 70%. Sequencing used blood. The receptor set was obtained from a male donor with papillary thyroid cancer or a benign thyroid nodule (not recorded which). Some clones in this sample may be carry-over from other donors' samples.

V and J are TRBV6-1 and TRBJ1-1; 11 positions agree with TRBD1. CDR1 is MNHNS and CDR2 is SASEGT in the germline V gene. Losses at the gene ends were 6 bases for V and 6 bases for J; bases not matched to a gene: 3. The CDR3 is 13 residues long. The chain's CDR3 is CASRMGQGAEAFF. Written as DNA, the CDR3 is TGTGCCAGCAGAATGGGACAGGGGGCTGAAGCTTTCTTT.

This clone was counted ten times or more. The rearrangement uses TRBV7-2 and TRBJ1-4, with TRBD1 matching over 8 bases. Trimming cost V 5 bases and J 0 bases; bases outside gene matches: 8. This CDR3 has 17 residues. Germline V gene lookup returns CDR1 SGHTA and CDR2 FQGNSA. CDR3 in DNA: TGTGCCAGCAGCCGTACAGGACAGGGTGCAACTAATGAAAAACTGTTTTTT. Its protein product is CASSRTGQGATNEKLFF.